These T cell receptor beta chains were read from a single sample in a study of OX40 agonist ivuxolimab in advanced cancers. Using immunoSEQ multiplex PCR, the repertoire was profiled, and TCRdb retains in-frame clones only, with some absent. The sample lists approximately 70,000 clones; 80% to 85% were seen once. Sequencing was performed on CD4+ or CD8+ T cells sorted from blood, taken in a trial of the OX40 agonist ivuxolimab. The receptor set was obtained from an adult with an advanced solid tumor such as melanoma, head and neck, liver or kidney cancer. Each CDR3 is given without its conserved first and last residue. Each record gives: J gene, V gene, CDR3 protein.

>TRBJ2-7|TRBV11-2
ASSLGSGSRYEQY
>.|TRBV14
ASSQVVGEQY
>TRBJ2-3|TRBV5-6
ASSLGLPLGTDTQY
>TRBJ2-3|TRBV7-3
ASSLRAGGRTDTQY
>TRBJ2-5|TRBV5-1
ASSWGPQETQY
>TRBJ1-1|TRBV4-3
ASSRGRTLEGEAF
>TRBJ1-2|TRBV18
ASSPGQGAGGYT
>TRBJ2-1|TRBV6-1
ASSAIDFSSYNEQF
>TRBJ2-3|TRBV13
ASSLVRDRGYADTQY
>TRBJ1-1|TRBV7-9
ASSLGQGVPTEAF
>TRBJ1-3|TRBV5-5
ASSLAAGGRNTIY
>TRBJ2-1|TRBV5-1
ASSTGHTYNEQF
>TRBJ2-5|TRBV5-1
ASSLRTGSQETQY
>TRBJ2-3|TRBV29-1
SVGQLAREGTDTQY
>TRBJ1-2|TRBV6-5
ASSYSGTRGYT
>TRBJ2-6|TRBV11-2
ASSPAAMGGANVLT
>TRBJ2-7|TRBV7-2
ASSLVVFVEQY
>TRBJ1-4|TRBV2
ASTRGRSNEKLF
>TRBJ1-3|TRBV6-5
ASSDRVPGNTIY
>TRBJ1-5|TRBV5-8
ASSLDPGYTRQPQH
>TRBJ2-4|TRBV6-5
ASRQGLAKNIQY
>TRBJ1-3|TRBV19
ASSSGSAGTWRNTIY
>TRBJ2-1|TRBV7-2
ASSLAPSGSVYEQF
>TRBJ2-1|TRBV9
ASSPLLGTSSYNEQF
>TRBJ2-1|TRBV11-2
ASSRGLAVYNEQF
>TRBJ2-1|TRBV29-1
SALTGGNEQF
>TRBJ1-2|TRBV7-2
ASSSSGGYT
>TRBJ1-1|TRBV10-2
ASSESIPSTEAF
>TRBJ1-5|TRBV19
ASSRGGGLQPQH
>TRBJ1-2|TRBV11-1
ASSRGGSYYGYT
>TRBJ1-2|TRBV6-1
ASSVRVRVGYT
>TRBJ1-5|TRBV2
ASSDDRVDNQPQH
>TRBJ1-1|TRBV5-6
ASSVAGEAF
>TRBJ1-2|TRBV6-1
ASSEAQGLGYGYT
>TRBJ2-3|TRBV6-1
ASSEWGTMRNTQY
>TRBJ1-4|TRBV2
ASTSIRGEKLF
>TRBJ2-1|TRBV15
ATSRDIETSGRNEQF
>TRBJ1-4|TRBV28
ASSSGQMNEKLF
>TRBJ1-1|TRBV4-1
ASSQRGGDRNLNTEAF
>TRBJ2-3|TRBV5-6
ASSPRGGSRTDTQY
>TRBJ2-7|TRBV18
ASSRGGDEQY
>TRBJ2-1|TRBV2
ASSGTSGFVNEQF
>TRBJ1-4|TRBV7-9
ASSLGNLVNEKLF
>TRBJ2-2|TRBV30
AWSVLVAGELF
>TRBJ2-5|TRBV19
ASSIDRTAQETQY
>TRBJ2-5|TRBV11-2
ASSPYRGVETQY
>TRBJ1-4|TRBV9
ASSVGANFDEKLF
>TRBJ1-5|TRBV15
ATSGGTGHNQPQH
>TRBJ2-7|TRBV28
ASSFSVPLHEQY
>TRBJ1-2|TRBV6-5
ASSDRYGYT
>TRBJ1-1|TRBV18
ASSPGGRPDFEAF